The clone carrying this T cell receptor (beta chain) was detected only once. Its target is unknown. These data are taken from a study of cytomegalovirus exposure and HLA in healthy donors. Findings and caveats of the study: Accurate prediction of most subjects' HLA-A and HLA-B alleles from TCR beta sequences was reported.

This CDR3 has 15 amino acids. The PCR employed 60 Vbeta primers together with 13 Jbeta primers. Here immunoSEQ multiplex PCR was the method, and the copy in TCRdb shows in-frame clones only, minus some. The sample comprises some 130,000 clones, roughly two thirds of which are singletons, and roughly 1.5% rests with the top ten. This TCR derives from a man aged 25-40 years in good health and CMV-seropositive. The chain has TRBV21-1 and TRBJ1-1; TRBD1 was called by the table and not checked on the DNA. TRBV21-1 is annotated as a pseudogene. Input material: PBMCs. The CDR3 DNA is TGTGCCAGCAGCAATTGGCCAGGCTTAACCACTGAAGCTTTCTTT. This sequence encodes CASSNWPGLTTEAFF.